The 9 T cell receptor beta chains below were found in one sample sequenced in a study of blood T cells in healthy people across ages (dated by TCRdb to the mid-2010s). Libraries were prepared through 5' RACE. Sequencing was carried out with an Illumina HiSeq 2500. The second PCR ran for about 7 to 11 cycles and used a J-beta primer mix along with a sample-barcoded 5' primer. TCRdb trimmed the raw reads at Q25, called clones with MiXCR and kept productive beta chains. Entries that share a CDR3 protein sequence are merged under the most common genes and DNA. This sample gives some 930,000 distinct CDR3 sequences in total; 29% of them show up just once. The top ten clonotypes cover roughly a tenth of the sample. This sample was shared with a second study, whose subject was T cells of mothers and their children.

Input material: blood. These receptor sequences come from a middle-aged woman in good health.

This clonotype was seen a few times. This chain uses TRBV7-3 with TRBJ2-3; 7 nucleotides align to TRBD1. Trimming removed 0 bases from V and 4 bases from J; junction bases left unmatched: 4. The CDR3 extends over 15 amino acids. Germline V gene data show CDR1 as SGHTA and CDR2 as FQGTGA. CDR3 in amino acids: CASSLTGTAADTQYF. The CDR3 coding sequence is TGTGCCAGCAGCTTAACTGGGACAGCCGCAGATACGCAGTATTTT.

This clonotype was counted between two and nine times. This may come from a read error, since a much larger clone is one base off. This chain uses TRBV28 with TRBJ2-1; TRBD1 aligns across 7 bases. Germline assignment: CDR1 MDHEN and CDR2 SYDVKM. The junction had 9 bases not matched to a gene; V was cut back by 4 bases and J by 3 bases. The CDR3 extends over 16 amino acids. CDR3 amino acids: CASSSETGALYNEQFF. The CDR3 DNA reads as TGTGCCAGCAGTTCTGAAACAGGGGCGCTCTACAATGAGCAGTTCTTC.

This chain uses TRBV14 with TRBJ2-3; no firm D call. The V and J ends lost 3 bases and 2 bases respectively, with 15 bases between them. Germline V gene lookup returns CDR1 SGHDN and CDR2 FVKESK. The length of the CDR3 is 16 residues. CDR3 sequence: CASSQSSLPYTDTQYF. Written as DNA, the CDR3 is TGTGCCAGCAGCCAGAGCTCGCTCCCATACACAGATACGCAGTATTTT. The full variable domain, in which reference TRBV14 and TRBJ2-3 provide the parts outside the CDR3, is EAGVTQFPSHSVIEKGQTVTLRCDPISGHDNLYWYRRVMGKEIKFLLHFVKESKQDESGMPNNRFLAERTGGTYSTLKVQPAELEDSGVYFCASSQSSLPYTDTQYFGPGTRLTVL.

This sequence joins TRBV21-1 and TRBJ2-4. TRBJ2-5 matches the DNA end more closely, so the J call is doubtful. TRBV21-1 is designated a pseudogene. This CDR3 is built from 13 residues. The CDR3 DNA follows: TGTGCCAGCAGCGCGGACGTCCAAGAGACCCAGTACTTC. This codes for CASSADVQETQYF.

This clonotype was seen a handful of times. The CDR3 reads CASSLPEWTWSDNEQFF. DNA of the CDR3: TGTGCCAGCAGCCTACCTGAATGGACCTGGTCCGACAATGAGCAGTTCTTC. The V gene is TRBV7-9, the J gene TRBJ2-1; the D is unclear. The V gene lost 5 bases and the J gene lost 5 bases, with 22 bases spanning the gap. The CDR3 sequence is 17 residues long. Germline CDR1 is SEHNR and CDR2 is FQNEAQ (reference sequence).

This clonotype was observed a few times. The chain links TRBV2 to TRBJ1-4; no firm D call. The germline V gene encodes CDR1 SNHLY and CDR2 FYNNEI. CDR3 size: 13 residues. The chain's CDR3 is CAGEDATNEKLFF. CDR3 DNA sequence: TGTGCAGGAGAGGACGCAACTAATGAAAAACTGTTTTTT.

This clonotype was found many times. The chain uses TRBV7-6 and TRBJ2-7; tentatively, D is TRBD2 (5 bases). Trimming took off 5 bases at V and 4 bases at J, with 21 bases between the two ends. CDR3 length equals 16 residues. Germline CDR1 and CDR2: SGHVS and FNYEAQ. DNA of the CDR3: TGTGCCAGCAGCCCCCGGCGAGGGTCATACTTTTACGAGCAGTACTTC. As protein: CASSPRRGSYFYEQYF.

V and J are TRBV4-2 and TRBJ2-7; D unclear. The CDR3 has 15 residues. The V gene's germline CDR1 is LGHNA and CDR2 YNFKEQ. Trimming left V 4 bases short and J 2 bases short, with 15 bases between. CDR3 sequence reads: CASSRDGTRPYEQYF. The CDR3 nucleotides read TGTGCCAGCAGCCGAGATGGAACCCGTCCCTACGAGCAGTACTTC.

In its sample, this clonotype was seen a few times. The CDR3 is CASMGANVLTF. DNA for the CDR3: TGTGCCAGCATGGGGGCCAACGTCCTGACTTTC. The chain carries TRBV28 and TRBJ2-6, with D hard to call. This CDR3 spans 11 amino acids. V was shortened by 7 bases and J by 4 bases, with 2 bases between the two germline ends. The germline V gene encodes CDR1 MDHEN and CDR2 SYDVKM.